The 13 T cell receptor beta chains presented below share a single source sample, sequenced in a study of blood T cells in healthy people across ages. The authors ran a second PCR of about 7 to 11 cycles using a sample-barcoded 5' primer and a J-beta primer mix. From the 5' RACE reads, TCRdb called clonotypes with MiXCR, one entry per CDR3 protein. The table has just under 550,000 distinct CDR3 sequences, 24% seen once; the top ten hold 7.5% to 9%. The same specimen was also included in a second study, on T cells of mothers and their children.

Sequencing was performed on blood. The receptors shown here come from a boy between 10 and 17 years old in good health.

The chain has TRBV20-1 and TRBJ2-1; possibly TRBD2 for D (5 bases). CDR1 and CDR2 from the germline V gene are DFQATT and SNEGSKA (reference sequence). The CDR3 is 16 residues long. The V gene lost 0 bases and the J gene lost 8 bases, with 20 bases spanning the gap. Written as DNA, the CDR3 is TGCAGTGCTAGAGAATGGTTAGAGGGCCTGTTTTATGAGCAGTTCTTC. The encoded protein is CSAREWLEGLFYEQFF.

V is TRBV7-2 and J is TRBJ2-5; D might be TRBD1 or TRBD2, each matching 5 bases. The V and J ends lost 5 bases and 5 bases respectively, with 12 bases between them. CDR3 size: 13 residues. Germline loops: CDR1 SGHTA, CDR2 FQGNSA. The CDR3 sequence is CASSVGPVETQYF. CDR3 DNA: TGTGCCAGCAGCGTGGGACCCGTGGAGACCCAGTACTTC.

This clonotype was found many times. The V call is TRBV6-5, the J call TRBJ2-7; 12 nucleotides line up with TRBD2. With 6 bases clipped from V and 7 bases from J, the junction kept 13 bases outside the gene matches. In germline, CDR1 is MNHEY, CDR2 SVGAGI. The CDR3 runs 16 residues. CDR3 DNA sequence: TGTGCCAGCAGCACCTCTAGCGGGAGGGCCACTGGGGAGCAGTACTTC. Translation: CASSTSSGRATGEQYF.

This clonotype has only a few counts. The chain carries TRBV19 and TRBJ2-5, with D hard to call. Trimming took 3 bases from V and 0 from J, leaving 8 bases between them. The CDR3 extends over 14 amino acids. Per germline, CDR1 LNHDA and CDR2 SQIVND (reference sequence). Here the CDR3 reads CASSIGSYQETQYF. CDR3 DNA: TGTGCCAGTAGTATTGGTTCGTACCAAGAGACCCAGTACTTC.

The chain links TRBV28 to TRBJ2-4; the match to TRBD1 covers 8 bases. Trimming removed 8 bases from V and 1 base from J; junction bases left unmatched: 7. The CDR3 covers 15 residues. Germline-derived CDR1 and CDR2 are MDHEN and SYDVKM. CDR3 sequence (DNA): TGTGCCAGCCAAAGGTCAGGGGGCGCCAAAAACATTCAGTACTTC. As protein: CASQRSGGAKNIQYF.

This clonotype was counted at least ten times. In nucleotides, the CDR3 is TGCGCCAGCAGCGCCGGGGGGGCTTACTCCTACAATGAGCAGTTCTTC. This codes for CASSAGGAYSYNEQFF. This rearrangement joins TRBV5-1 to TRBJ2-1, with 8 bases lining up with TRBD2. CDR3 length: 16 amino acids. CDR1 SGHRS and CDR2 YFSETQ come from the germline V gene. The V and J ends lost 4 bases and 0 bases, in that order; junction bases with no gene match: 6.

This rearrangement joins TRBV18 to TRBJ1-6; D is undetermined. The CDR3 spans 14 residues. The V end lost 3 bases, the J end lost 5 bases, and 8 bases lay between the germline ends. Germline V gene data show CDR1 as KGHSH and CDR2 as LQKENI. DNA of the CDR3: TGTGCCAGCTCACCGGACGCCAATAATTCACCCCTCCACTTT. It translates to CASSPDANNSPLHF.

In this sample, this clonotype turned up a few times. The V call is TRBV20-1, the J call TRBJ2-1; 8 bases match TRBD2. The CDR3 is 13 amino acids. The germline V gene has CDR1 DFQATT and CDR2 SNEGSKA (reference sequence). V lost 6 bases and J lost 9; bases outside the gene matches: 10. The CDR3 loop is CSARADRGGEQFF. The CDR3 nucleotides read TGCAGTGCCCGCGCGGACCGGGGGGGTGAGCAGTTCTTC.

For the CDR3, the DNA is TGTGCCAGCAGTTACGTGGGGGGCTGGGTCAATGAGCAGTTCTTC. As protein: CASSYVGGWVNEQFF. The chain has TRBV6-5 and TRBJ2-1; D may be TRBD1 or TRBD2 (6 bases each). Germline V gene sequence: CDR1 MNHEY, CDR2 SVGAGI. The CDR3 consists of 15 residues. Trimming shortened V by 2 bases and J by 6 bases, and 14 bases separated the two germline ends.

Concerning this clonotype: The junction differs from germline at one of its ends, possibly a read error. This chain joins TRBV10-2 and TRBJ1-2; D remains unclear. CDR1 WSHSY and CDR2 SAAADI come from the germline V gene. This CDR3 has 14 amino acids. The CDR3 sequence: CASSEDWVNCGYTF. In DNA, the CDR3 is TGCGCCAGCAGTGAAGACTGGGTGAACTGTGGCTACACCTTC.

This clonotype appeared a few times. The chain employs TRBV20-1 and TRBJ1-2; D perhaps matches TRBD1 (5 bases). CDR3 size: 15 residues. V lost 5 bases to trimming and J lost 1 base, with 17 bases between them. Germline V lookup: CDR1 DFQATT, CDR2 SNEGSKA (reference sequence). The DNA of the CDR3 is TGCAGTGCTCCTGACAGCCAGCATCTTAACTATGGCTACACCTTC. Its translation: CSAPDSQHLNYGYTF.

This clonotype was seen a handful of times. V gene TRBV7-2 combines with J gene TRBJ2-5; D is ambiguous. The CDR3 is 15 residues long. Looked up from germline, CDR1 is SGHTA and CDR2 is FQGNSA. The germline V and J ends were trimmed by 5 bases and 2 bases, with 15 bases remaining between them. The CDR3 DNA follows: TGTGCCAGCAGCCCAGTGCGTGGGCCGCAAGAGACCCAGTACTTC. This sequence encodes CASSPVRGPQETQYF.

This chain links TRBV7-2 with TRBJ2-3; 8 bases fit TRBD2. The ends lost 4 bases at V and 2 bases at J; junction bases unmatched: 8. Germline assignment: CDR1 SGHTA and CDR2 FQGNSA. This CDR3 region has 16 residues. The CDR3: CASSSDSGTFTDTQYF. The CDR3 DNA follows: TGTGCCAGCAGCTCCGATAGCGGGACCTTCACAGATACGCAGTATTTT. Together with reference TRBV7-2 and TRBJ2-3, the CDR3 gives the full variable domain: GAGVSQSPSNKVTEKGKDVELRCDPISGHTALYWYRQSLGQGLEFLIYFQGNSAPDKSGLPSDRFSAERTGGSVSTLTIQRTQQEDSAVYLCASSSDSGTFTDTQYFGPGTRLTVL.